Below, 32 T cell receptor beta chains from the same sample are listed, as sequenced in a study of T-cell memory formation after mild COVID-19. TCRdb reprocessed the 5' RACE reads via MiXCR and lists one record per CDR3 protein. The sample includes 210,000 or so distinct CDR3 sequences, around 30% of them seen just once. Sequenced sample: PBMCs or a T cell subset sorted from them (not recorded which). These receptor sequences come from an adult woman who had mild COVID-19 (a few samples of this study predate the infection). Cell type and time point are not known.

This clonotype was picked up a small number of times. CDR3 protein: CASSPLRVVNSPLHF. The CDR3 nucleotides are TGTGCCAGCAGCCCCTTGAGGGTAGTCAATTCACCCCTCCACTTT. The V and J genes are TRBV7-2 and TRBJ1-6, with D unresolved. V was trimmed by 5 bases and J by 7 bases, leaving 15 bases between them. Looked up from germline, CDR1 is SGHTA and CDR2 is FQGNSA. This CDR3 is 15 amino acids long.

V is TRBV11-2 and J is TRBJ2-1; no clear D gene. Looked up from germline, CDR1 is SGHAT and CDR2 is FQNNGV. V lost 2 bases and J lost 8, with 13 bases in between. The CDR3 extends over 14 amino acids. The CDR3 loop reads CASSLRVKYDEQFF. The DNA for the CDR3 is TGTGCCAGCAGCTTACGCGTAAAATACGATGAGCAGTTCTTC.

This clonotype was picked up a small number of times. The chain has TRBV5-1 and TRBJ2-7; D tentatively reads TRBD1 or TRBD2 (5 bases each). The CDR3 has 16 amino acids. Germline V gives CDR1 SGHRS, CDR2 YFSETQ. The V gene lost 0 bases and the J gene lost 3 bases, with 16 bases spanning the gap. The CDR3 spells CASSLAGAGANYEQYF. The CDR3 coding sequence is TGCGCCAGCAGCTTGGCCGGGGCAGGAGCCAACTACGAGCAGTACTTC.

This chain joins TRBV7-2 and TRBJ2-2; TRBD2 agrees at 9 bases. The CDR3 is made up of 16 amino acids. V was pared by 0 bases and J by 6 bases, with 5 bases of the junction left unmatched. The germline gives CDR1 SGHTA, CDR2 FQGNSA. CDR3 sequence: CASSLALAGTSGELFF. In nucleotides, the CDR3 is TGTGCCAGCAGCTTAGCTCTAGCGGGGACGTCCGGGGAGCTGTTTTTT.

V and J are TRBV4-2 and TRBJ2-1; D possibly corresponds to TRBD2 (5 bases). The CDR3 spans 16 residues. Germline CDR1 LGHNA, CDR2 YNFKEQ. Between the trimmed V and J ends, which lost 1 base and 4 bases, there was a span of 14 bases. The CDR3 loop is CASSQGGAVQYNEQFF. CDR3 in DNA: TGTGCCAGCAGCCAAGGTGGAGCGGTCCAGTACAATGAGCAGTTCTTC.

This clonotype was picked up a small number of times. The chain has TRBV20-1 and TRBJ2-1; D gene uncertain. CDR3 length equals 12 residues. CDR1 and CDR2 from the germline V gene are DFQATT and SNEGSKA (reference sequence). V was shortened by 6 bases and J by 10 bases, with 16 bases between the two germline ends. Here the CDR3 DNA reads TGCAGTGCGAGGATAGATAGACGGGAGCAGTTCTTC. It encodes CSARIDRREQFF.

This chain connects TRBV5-6 to TRBJ2-1; unclear D gene. The V end lost 3 bases, the J end lost 3 bases, and 16 bases lay between the germline ends. The CDR3 loop spans 16 amino acids. Germline CDR1 and CDR2: SGHDT and YYEEEE. The CDR3 here is CASSSPWTWGYNEQFF. In DNA, the CDR3 is TGTGCCAGCAGCTCCCCGTGGACCTGGGGCTACAATGAGCAGTTCTTC. The full variable domain, rest sourced from reference TRBV5-6 and TRBJ2-1, is DAGVTQSPTHLIKTRGQQVTLRCSPKSGHDTVSWYQQALGQGPQFIFQYYEEEERQRGNFPDRFSGHQFPNYSSELNVNALLLGDSALYLCASSSPWTWGYNEQFFGPGTRLTVL.

The chain employs TRBV9 and TRBJ2-1; D gene ambiguous. Germline V CDR1 and CDR2: SGDLS, YYNGEE. CDR3 size: 14 residues. Trimming cost V 2 bases and J 7 bases, with 13 bases left between them. The DNA of the CDR3 is TGTGCCAGCAGCGTGGGTAGCCTGGGGAATGAGCAGTTCTTC. It codes for CASSVGSLGNEQFF.

The chain recombines TRBV12-3 or TRBV12-4 with TRBJ2-2; TRBD2 agrees at 7 bases. This CDR3 comprises 15 residues. J gave up 5 bases and V 3 bases, and 6 bases lay outside the gene matches. The CDR3 is CASSLGGRGTGELFF. In nucleotides, the CDR3 is TGTGCCAGCAGTTTGGGTGGGAGGGGAACCGGGGAGCTGTTTTTT.

V gene TRBV7-8 combines with J gene TRBJ2-3; TRBD2 might be the D (6 bases). V gave up 0 bases and J gave up 2 bases, with 15 bases separating them. The germline V gene encodes CDR1 SGHVS and CDR2 FQNEAQ. This CDR3 spans 17 amino acids. CDR3 DNA: TGTGCCAGCAGCTTAGCCCCTTTGCGGGATCTCACAGATACGCAGTATTTT. This translates into CASSLAPLRDLTDTQYF.

The count of this clonotype is one. This chain's CDR3 is CASSLGTGGSYTEAFF. CDR3 in DNA: TGCGCCAGCAGCTTGGGGACAGGGGGATCTTACACTGAAGCTTTCTTT. The rearrangement links TRBV5-1 to TRBJ1-1; TRBD1 matches at 10 bases. The CDR3 is made up of 16 amino acids. Germline V gene sequence: CDR1 SGHRS, CDR2 YFSETQ. Unmatched junction bases numbered 5, after V lost 0 bases and J lost 3 bases.

This clonotype was detected only a few times. This rearrangement joins TRBV7-9 to TRBJ2-1; TRBD2 matches at 8 bases. The CDR3 sequence is 15 residues long. The germline CDR1 and CDR2 sequences are SEHNR and FQNEAQ (reference sequence). The J segment lost 1 base and the V segment lost 4 bases, leaving 3 bases of the junction unmatched. The CDR3 nucleotides read TGTGCCAGCAGCTCGGGGGGGATTTCCTACAATGAGCAGTTCTTC. Translating gives CASSSGGISYNEQFF. Together with reference TRBV7-9 and TRBJ2-1, the CDR3 gives the full variable domain: DTGVSQNPRHKITKRGQNVTFRCDPISEHNRLYWYRQTLGQGPEFLTYFQNEAQLEKSRLLSDRFSAERPKGSFSTLEIQRTEQGDSAMYLCASSSGGISYNEQFFGPGTRLTVL.

At least ten counts were recorded for this clonotype. This chain connects TRBV7-9 to TRBJ1-1; D remains ambiguous. The V gene's germline CDR1 is SEHNR and CDR2 FQNEAQ (reference sequence). The V end lost 5 bases, the J end lost 4 bases, and 20 bases lay between the germline ends. This CDR3 comprises 16 residues. For the CDR3, the DNA is TGTGCCAGCAGCCCTCGGTTGGCAGGAGGAGTCACTGAAGCTTTCTTT. Protein: CASSPRLAGGVTEAFF.

This clonotype was seen only a few times. The chain employs TRBV15 and TRBJ2-7, with TRBD1 matching 7 bases. The CDR3 has 14 amino acids. The V gene's germline CDR1 is LNHNV and CDR2 YYDKDF (reference sequence). V was pared by 5 bases and J by 7 bases, with 11 bases of the junction left unmatched. The CDR3 region is CATSLTGAALEQYF. CDR3 DNA: TGTGCCACCAGCCTCACAGGGGCGGCCCTGGAGCAGTACTTC.

The V call is TRBV10-3, the J call TRBJ2-3; no clear D. The V gene's germline CDR1 is ENHRY and CDR2 SYGVKD. The CDR3 totals 15 residues. V lost 10 bases and J lost 6, with 23 bases in between. CDR3 residues: CATTPGDGARDTQYF. In nucleotides, the CDR3 is TGTGCCACGACTCCGGGTGATGGCGCGCGGGATACGCAGTATTTT.

This clonotype was picked up a small number of times. The V gene is TRBV12-3 or TRBV12-4, the J gene TRBJ1-5; TRBD1 agrees at 7 bases. The V gene end was trimmed by 5 bases and the J gene end by 5 bases; junction bases not matched to a gene: 21. This CDR3 contains 19 residues. CDR3 bases: TGTGCCAGCAGTGTAACTAAGGGGCAGGGGGTGGATTGGGATCAGCCCCAGCATTTT. It encodes CASSVTKGQGVDWDQPQHF.

The chain recombines TRBV7-8 with TRBJ1-1; D not resolved. The CDR3 loop spans 15 amino acids. Per germline, CDR1 SGHVS and CDR2 FQNEAQ. Between the trimmed V and J ends, which lost 5 bases and 0 bases, there was a span of 13 bases. CDR3: CASSPVEGVNTEAFF. The CDR3 DNA reads TGTGCCAGCAGCCCCGTGGAGGGTGTGAACACTGAAGCTTTCTTT.

This chain links TRBV7-2 with TRBJ2-1; 10 bases agree with TRBD1. The CDR3 loop spans 12 amino acids. Per the germline V gene, CDR1 is SGHTA and CDR2 is FQGNSA. V dropped 5 bases and J dropped 15; count of bases not matched to a gene: 7. The CDR3 reads CASSLRTGGTFF. CDR3 DNA: TGTGCCAGCAGCCTTCGGACAGGGGGGACGTTCTTC.

This clonotype has more than one count but fewer than ten. The rearrangement joins TRBV12-3 or TRBV12-4 to TRBJ2-1; D is undetermined. The CDR3 has 12 residues. V dropped 6 bases and J dropped 3 bases, with 6 bases sitting between them. The CDR3, as DNA: TGTGCCAGCAGCGCCAGCTACAATGAGCAGTTCTTC. It translates to CASSASYNEQFF.

V gene TRBV9 combines with J gene TRBJ2-7; 8 nucleotides agree with TRBD2. The junction had 6 bases not matched to a gene; V was cut back by 0 bases and J by 1 base. Germline values: CDR1 SGDLS, CDR2 YYNGEE. The CDR3 totals 16 residues. This CDR3 reads CASSVAGTSSSYEQYF. Here the CDR3 DNA reads TGTGCCAGCAGCGTAGCCGGGACTAGTTCTTCCTACGAGCAGTACTTC.

The chain couples TRBV14 to TRBJ2-5; the D is unclear. The length of the CDR3 is 13 residues. CDR1 SGHDN and CDR2 FVKESK come from the germline V gene. V lost 6 bases and J lost 8, with 16 bases in between. CDR3 region: CASSLPATSTQYF. CDR3 coding DNA: TGTGCCAGCAGTCTCCCCGCGACCAGCACCCAGTACTTC.

The chain joins TRBV7-2 to TRBJ2-2; 12 bases fit TRBD2. This CDR3 is 17 amino acids long. Germline loops: CDR1 SGHTA, CDR2 FQGNSA. V dropped 10 bases and J dropped 3; count of bases not matched to a gene: 12. The CDR3 here is CATPTSGRGGDTGELFF. In DNA, the CDR3 is TGTGCCACCCCGACTAGCGGGAGAGGGGGCGACACCGGGGAGCTGTTTTTT.

This clonotype was observed a handful of times. V usage is TRBV7-2 and J usage is TRBJ2-1; D possibly corresponds to TRBD2 (6 bases). The germline V gene has CDR1 SGHTA and CDR2 FQGNSA. The CDR3 has 14 residues. The ends were cut back, 5 bases at V and 8 bases at J, with 16 bases in the middle. In DNA form, the CDR3 reads TGTGCCAGCAGCAAGGGACTGTCAAGCGATGAGCAGTTCTTC. This sequence encodes CASSKGLSSDEQFF.

This chain links TRBV18 with TRBJ1-1; 8 positions match TRBD1. J gave up 1 base and V 5 bases, and 15 bases lay outside the gene matches. This CDR3 region has 18 residues. Germline V lookup: CDR1 KGHSH, CDR2 LQKENI. Here the CDR3 reads CASSTYVKTGDKNTEAFF. The CDR3 DNA reads TGTGCCAGCTCAACCTATGTGAAGACAGGGGACAAGAACACTGAAGCTTTCTTT.

This clonotype has a handful of counts. This chain joins TRBV12-3 or TRBV12-4 and TRBJ1-6, with D maybe TRBD1 (6 bases). Between the trimmed V and J ends, which lost 0 bases and 3 bases, there was a span of 18 bases. The CDR3 is 19 residues long. Here the CDR3 reads CASSLATRGHQLYNSPLHF. CDR3 nucleotide sequence: TGTGCCAGCAGTTTAGCAACTAGGGGACACCAACTCTATAATTCACCCCTCCACTTT.

V usage is TRBV10-3 and J usage is TRBJ2-2; D is possibly TRBD1 or TRBD2 (6 bases each). V dropped 6 bases and J dropped 2 bases, with 10 bases sitting between them. CDR1 and CDR2 from the germline V gene are ENHRY and SYGVKD. This CDR3 is 14 amino acids long. CDR3 sequence: CAIRRGQNTGELFF. In nucleotides, the CDR3 is TGTGCCATCAGGCGGGGACAAAACACCGGGGAGCTGTTTTTT.

This chain uses TRBV18 with TRBJ1-2, with 10 bases aligning to TRBD1. J gave up 4 bases and V 4 bases, and 6 bases lay outside the gene matches. CDR3 length: 15 residues. Germline loops: CDR1 KGHSH, CDR2 LQKENI. CDR3: CASSRGTGESYGYTF. CDR3 DNA sequence: TGTGCCAGCTCACGTGGGACAGGGGAATCCTATGGCTACACCTTC.

The rearrangement joins TRBV19 to TRBJ2-1; 8 positions agree with TRBD2. The CDR3 consists of 15 residues. Germline V gene sequence: CDR1 LNHDA, CDR2 SQIVND (reference sequence). The junction had 9 bases not matched to a gene; V was cut back by 3 bases and J by 8 bases. CDR3 DNA sequence: TGTGCCAGTAGTATCCTGCGGGGGGTTGAGGATGAGCAGTTCTTC. This translates into CASSILRGVEDEQFF.

The count of this clonotype is one. This chain uses TRBV12-5 with TRBJ2-1, with D unresolved. V gave up 3 bases and J gave up 5 bases, with 5 bases separating them. This CDR3 is 12 amino acids long. The germline gives CDR1 LGHNT, CDR2 FRNRAP. In DNA, the CDR3 is TGTGCTAGTGGTTTAGGCGACAATGAGCAGTTCTTC. It codes for CASGLGDNEQFF.

The rearrangement uses TRBV7-2 and TRBJ2-7, with D possibly being TRBD2 (5 bases). The germline V gene encodes CDR1 SGHTA and CDR2 FQGNSA. There are 14 residues in the CDR3. V was clipped by 5 bases and J by 0 bases, with 11 bases between them. CDR3 coding DNA: TGTGCCAGCAGCATTAGCGCCCGCTCCTACGAGCAGTACTTC. Amino acid sequence: CASSISARSYEQYF.

CDR3: CASSQDRGQGAGYTF. The DNA of the CDR3 is TGCGCCAGCAGCCAAGATCGAGGACAGGGGGCGGGCTACACCTTC. The rearrangement uses TRBV4-1 and TRBJ1-2, with TRBD1 matching 11 bases. CDR1 and CDR2 from the germline V gene are MGHRA and YSYEKL. This CDR3 has 15 amino acids. V trimming: 0 bases; J trimming: 8 bases; junction bases outside the gene matches: 5.

V usage is TRBV7-9 and J usage is TRBJ1-1, with TRBD1 as a possible D gene (6 bases). The CDR3 is 15 amino acids. Trimming removed 4 bases from V and 4 bases from J, with 16 bases in between. Germline-derived CDR1 and CDR2 are SEHNR and FQNEAQ (reference sequence). The CDR3 sequence: CASSSTSGVSTEAFF. Here the CDR3 DNA reads TGTGCCAGCAGCTCAACCTCAGGGGTTAGCACTGAAGCTTTCTTT.